Listed below are T cell receptor beta chains from one sample, sequenced in a study of T cells in Graves' hyperthyroidism and ophthalmopathy. One entry per CDR3 protein, called by TCRdb with MiXCR from the multiplex PCR reads. The data hold approximately 720,000 distinct CDR3 sequences, with 15% to 20% observed a single time. Material for sequencing was blood. The receptor source for this set is a woman aged 50 to 60 with Graves' hyperthyroidism that later progressed to Graves' ophthalmopathy. Both conserved end residues are part of each CDR3. D genes are given only for firm matches. For some rows the clone size is stated as once, few or many, or as a class when expanded; others skip it.

size,D,J,V,DNA,CDR3
few,TRBD2,TRBJ2-3,TRBV20-1,TGCAGTGCTACAGTTAGCGGGGGGGCCTTCACAGATACGCAGTATTTT,CSATVSGGAFTDTQYF
few,-,TRBJ2-5,TRBV3-1,TGTGCCAGCACCAGCCGCGCGTCGGGGGTGGAGACCCAGTACTTC,CASTSRASGVETQYF
few,-,TRBJ1-1,TRBV20-1,TGCAGTGCTTGCAGGGGTGGTCCGAACACTGAAGCTTTCTTT,CSACRGGPNTEAFF
few,-,TRBJ2-2,TRBV5-1,TGCGCCAGCAGCTCGCTACCGGAAATCACCGGGGAGCTGTTTTTT,CASSSLPEITGELFF
-,-,TRBJ2-3,TRBV11-2,TGTGCCAGCAGGCCAGGGGCCGGCGGTACGCAGTATTTT,CASRPGAGGTQYF
-,-,TRBJ1-2,TRBV14,TGTGCCAGCAGCCAAGGGCGTTCGCCGGCTAACTATGGCTACACCTTC,CASSQGRSPANYGYTF
few,-,TRBJ1-3,TRBV5-1,TGCGCCAGCAGCGGAACTGCCGGACAGCGCTCTGGAAACACCATATATTTT,CASSGTAGQRSGNTIYF
many,-,TRBJ1-2,TRBV6-2/TRBV6-3,TGTGCCAGCAGTTACTCGGGGGAAGGCGGCTACACCTTC,CASSYSGEGGYTF
many,-,TRBJ1-1,TRBV7-6,TGTGCCAGCAGCTTAGGGCGAAACCTACAGGGCGTGAACACTGAAGCTTTCTTT,CASSLGRNLQGVNTEAFF
many,-,TRBJ2-3,TRBV12-3/TRBV12-4,TGTGCCAGCACCCTCCCTGGGGGGTGGGATACGCAGTATTTT,CASTLPGGWDTQYF
few,TRBD2,TRBJ2-7,TRBV4-1,TGCGCCAGCAGCCAAGATCCGGGGGGGGGGCAGGAGCAGTACTTC,CASSQDPGGGQEQYF
-,TRBD1,TRBJ2-1,TRBV15,TGTGCCACCAGCAGGACAGGGGCCTACAATGAGCAGTTCTTC,CATSRTGAYNEQFF
-,-,TRBJ1-5,TRBV2,TGTGCCAGCAGTGGGTCTAAGGGGAGTCAGCCCCAGCATTTT,CASSGSKGSQPQHF
-,TRBD1,TRBJ1-2,TRBV6-1,TGTGCCAGCAGTGGGGGTAGACAGGGCTTTGCTTATGGCTACACCTTC,CASSGGRQGFAYGYTF
-,-,TRBJ2-2,TRBV7-3,TGTGCCAGCAGCACTCAGGGGAACACCGGGGAGCTGTTTTTT,CASSTQGNTGELFF
many,TRBD1,TRBJ2-7,TRBV5-1,TGCGCCAGCAGCCAAGGACAGGGACACTACTACTACGAGCAGTACTTC,CASSQGQGHYYYEQYF
-,-,TRBJ1-1,TRBV19,TGTGCCAGTAGTGCCAGACAGGACAACACTGAAGCTTTCTTT,CASSARQDNTEAFF
many,-,TRBJ1-1,TRBV12-3/TRBV12-4,TGTGCCAGCAGTATTACAGGGTTCCGGGCTTTCTTT,CASSITGFRAFF
few,-,TRBJ2-7,TRBV7-9,TGTGCCAGCAGCGGAGGGGTGCTCTACGAGCAGTACTTC,CASSGGVLYEQYF
few,TRBD1,TRBJ1-4,TRBV7-9,TGTGCCAGCAGAACGGGACAGGGTAATGAAAAACTGTTTTTT,CASRTGQGNEKLFF
-,-,TRBJ2-1,TRBV20-1,TGCAGTGCTAGTTGGGGGGCCTCCTACAATGAGCAGTTCTTC,CSASWGASYNEQFF
-,-,TRBJ1-1,TRBV9,TGTGCCAGCAGCGTAGCTACATTCGACACTGAAGCTTTCTTT,CASSVATFDTEAFF
many,-,TRBJ1-1,TRBV2,TGTGCCAGCAGGGCATCCAGGCCTAACATGAACACTGAAGCTTTCTTT,CASRASRPNMNTEAFF
few,-,TRBJ1-5,TRBV30,TGTGCCTGGAGTTACGGTAGCAATCAGCCCCAGCATTTT,CAWSYGSNQPQHF
few,-,TRBJ2-1,TRBV27,TGTGCCAGCAGTTTCGAGGGACCCTCCTACAATGAGCAGTTCTTC,CASSFEGPSYNEQFF